This T cell receptor beta chain was obtained from a study of beta chain features in type 1 diabetes. Study summary: Patients and healthy donors were similar in age, gender and cell yields. Researchers looked at roughly 100,000,000 sorted cells across all samples.

Expressed TCRB transcripts were sequenced after all isolated RNA was converted to cDNA. Produced via immunoSEQ multiplex PCR; TCRdb's table is partial and in-frame only. The table shows 640,000 or so clones, with about 14% occurring only once. Study-wide findings and caveats: It was possible that PCR favored shorter templates, equally so in patients and controls. Among all four CD4+ subsets, Type 1 diabetes patients had TCRB CDR3s that were moderately but significantly shorter.

CDR3 size: 16 residues. V was trimmed by 0 bases and J by 2 bases, leaving 14 bases between them. The germline V gene encodes CDR1 LGHNA and CDR2 YNFKEQ. This clone was observed a handful of times. Its antigen remains unknown. The source material was naive CD4+ T cells from blood. The chain joins TRBV4-2 to TRBJ2-7; no firm D call. The clonotype comes from a young man with type 1 diabetes. The CDR3 DNA follows: TGTGCCAGCAGCCAAGATCCTTCGGCTGGAACCTACGAGCAGTACTTC. The encoded protein is CASSQDPSAGTYEQYF.